The clone carrying this T cell receptor gamma chain was observed once. Its target is unknown. The sample originates from a study of Vδ1+ human thymocytes. Alphabeta T cells were depleted, then CD3+ Vdelta1+ Vdelta2- thymocytes were FACS-sorted. Sorted Vdelta1+ thymocytes were about 97% to 99.6% pure. Extracted RNA was reverse transcribed into cDNA. Multiplex PCR used pooled V-gene forward primers and a constant-region reverse primer to amplify CDR3s. TCRdb repeated clone calling on the multiplex PCR reads with CATT. This sample carries tens of thousands of gamma-chain clones, 20% to 25% of them seen once, and the ten largest clones take roughly 2%. Whole-study results and caveats: Unexpected Vdelta2 sequences could cause misinterpretation of bulk repertoire data. Thymic TRG and TRD repertoires appeared highly polyclonal.

CDR3 length: 15 amino acids. Germline CDR1 reads VENAVY; CDR2 reads YDSYNSRV. With 3 bases clipped from V and 1 base from J, the junction kept 5 bases outside the gene matches. The sequenced sample was Vdelta1+ gamma-delta thymocytes from the thymus. The subset here: FACS-sorted CD3+ TCRalphabeta- TCRVdelta1+ TCRVdelta2- thymocytes. The gene calls are TRGV8 and TRGJP1. This sequence originates from a girl under two years old who had congenital heart surgery. The CDR3 loop reads CATWDGPTTGWFKIF. CDR3 sequence (DNA): TGTGCCACCTGGGATGGCCCTACCACTGGTTGGTTCAAGATATTT.